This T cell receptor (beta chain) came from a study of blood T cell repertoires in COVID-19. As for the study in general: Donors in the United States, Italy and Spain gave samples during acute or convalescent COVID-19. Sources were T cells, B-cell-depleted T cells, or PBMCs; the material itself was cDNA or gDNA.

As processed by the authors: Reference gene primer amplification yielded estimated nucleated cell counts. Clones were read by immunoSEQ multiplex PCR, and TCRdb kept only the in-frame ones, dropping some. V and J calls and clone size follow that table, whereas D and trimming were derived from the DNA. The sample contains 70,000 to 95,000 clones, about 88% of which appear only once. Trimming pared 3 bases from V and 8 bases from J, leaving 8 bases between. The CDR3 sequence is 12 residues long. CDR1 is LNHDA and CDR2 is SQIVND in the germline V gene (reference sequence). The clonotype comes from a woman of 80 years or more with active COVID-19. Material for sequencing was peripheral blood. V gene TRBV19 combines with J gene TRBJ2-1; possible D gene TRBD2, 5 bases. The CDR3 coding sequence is TGTGCCAGTAGTATCAGAGGGTATGAGCAGTTCTTC. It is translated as CASSIRGYEQFF.